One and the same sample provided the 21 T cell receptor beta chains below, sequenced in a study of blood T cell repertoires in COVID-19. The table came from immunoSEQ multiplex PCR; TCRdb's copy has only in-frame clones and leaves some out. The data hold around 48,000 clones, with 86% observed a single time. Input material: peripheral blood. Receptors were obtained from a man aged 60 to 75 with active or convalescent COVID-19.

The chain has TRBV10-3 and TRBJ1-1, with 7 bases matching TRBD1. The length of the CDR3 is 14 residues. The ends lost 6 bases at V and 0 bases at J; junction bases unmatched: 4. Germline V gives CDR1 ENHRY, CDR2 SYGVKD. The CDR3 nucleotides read TGTGCCATCAGCTTACAGGGGATGAACACTGAAGCTTTCTTT. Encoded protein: CAISLQGMNTEAFF.

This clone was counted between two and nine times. CDR3 sequence (DNA): TGCGCCAGCAGCTTCGACAGTAACTATGGCTACACCTTC. Its translation is CASSFDSNYGYTF. The V and J genes are TRBV5-1 and TRBJ1-2; D may be TRBD1 (5 bases). CDR1 is SGHRS and CDR2 is YFSETQ in the germline V gene. Trimming stripped 2 bases from V and 1 base from J, with 6 bases between. The CDR3 runs to 13 residues.

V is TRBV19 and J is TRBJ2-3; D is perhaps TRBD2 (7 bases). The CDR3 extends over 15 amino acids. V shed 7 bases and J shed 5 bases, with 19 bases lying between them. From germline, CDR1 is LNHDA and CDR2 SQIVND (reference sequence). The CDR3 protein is CASTKRGGLKDTQYF. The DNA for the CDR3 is TGTGCCAGTACCAAGAGGGGGGGCCTAAAAGATACGCAGTATTTT.

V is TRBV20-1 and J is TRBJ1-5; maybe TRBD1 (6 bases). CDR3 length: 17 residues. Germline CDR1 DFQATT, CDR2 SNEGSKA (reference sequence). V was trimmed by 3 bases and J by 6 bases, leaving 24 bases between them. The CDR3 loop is CSASPPRGAGVSQPQHF. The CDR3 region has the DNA TGCAGTGCTAGTCCCCCCCGGGGGGCAGGGGTTAGTCAGCCCCAGCATTTT.

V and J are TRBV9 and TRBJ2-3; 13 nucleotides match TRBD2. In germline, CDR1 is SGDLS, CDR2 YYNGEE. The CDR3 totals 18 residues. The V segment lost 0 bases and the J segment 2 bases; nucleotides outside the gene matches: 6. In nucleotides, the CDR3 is TGTGCCAGCAGCGTAGGGTTGGGGACTAGCGGGGACACAGATACGCAGTATTTT. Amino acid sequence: CASSVGLGTSGDTDTQYF.

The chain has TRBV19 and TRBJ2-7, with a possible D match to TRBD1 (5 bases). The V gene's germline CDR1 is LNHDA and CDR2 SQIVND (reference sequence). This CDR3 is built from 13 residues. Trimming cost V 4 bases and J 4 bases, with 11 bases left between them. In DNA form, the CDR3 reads TGTGCCAGTAGTACAGGGATAGGGTACGAGCAGTACTTC. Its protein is CASSTGIGYEQYF. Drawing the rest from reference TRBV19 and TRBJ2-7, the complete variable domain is DGGITQSPKYLFRKEGQNVTLSCEQNLNHDAMYWYRQDPGQGLRLIYYSQIVNDFQKGDIAEGYSVSREKKESFPLTVTSAQKNPTAFYLCASSTGIGYEQYFGPGTRLTVT.

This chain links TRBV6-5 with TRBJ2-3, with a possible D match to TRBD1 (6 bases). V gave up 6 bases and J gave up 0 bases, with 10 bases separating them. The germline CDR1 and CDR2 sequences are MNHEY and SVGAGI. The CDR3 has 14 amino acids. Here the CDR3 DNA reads TGTGCCAGCAGCCAGGGGCGGAGCACAGATACGCAGTATTTT. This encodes CASSQGRSTDTQYF.

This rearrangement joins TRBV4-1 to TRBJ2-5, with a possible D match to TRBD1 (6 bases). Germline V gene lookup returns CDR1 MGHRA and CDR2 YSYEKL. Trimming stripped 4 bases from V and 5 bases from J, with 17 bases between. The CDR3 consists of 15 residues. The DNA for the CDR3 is TGCGCCAGCAGCCCGAGGGGGTCCATAGGGGAGACCCAGTACTTC. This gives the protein CASSPRGSIGETQYF.

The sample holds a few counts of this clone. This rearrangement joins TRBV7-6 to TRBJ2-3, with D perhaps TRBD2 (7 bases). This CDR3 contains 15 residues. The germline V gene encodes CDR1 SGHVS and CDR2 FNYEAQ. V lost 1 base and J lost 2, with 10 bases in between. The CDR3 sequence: CASSLEGGLTDTQYF. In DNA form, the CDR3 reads TGTGCCAGCAGCTTAGAGGGGGGGCTCACAGATACGCAGTATTTT.

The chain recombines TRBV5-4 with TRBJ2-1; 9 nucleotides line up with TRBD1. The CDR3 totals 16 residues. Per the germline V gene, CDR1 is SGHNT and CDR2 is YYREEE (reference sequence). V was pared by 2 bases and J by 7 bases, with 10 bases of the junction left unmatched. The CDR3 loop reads CASSLPTGGAKNEQFF. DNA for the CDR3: TGTGCCAGCAGCTTACCCACAGGGGGCGCAAAGAATGAGCAGTTCTTC.

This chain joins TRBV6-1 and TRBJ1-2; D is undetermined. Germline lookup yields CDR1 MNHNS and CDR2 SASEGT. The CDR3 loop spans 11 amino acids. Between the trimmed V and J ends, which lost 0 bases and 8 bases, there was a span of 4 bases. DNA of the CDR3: TGTGCCAGCAGTGAAGCCCCGGGCTACACCTTC. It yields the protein CASSEAPGYTF.

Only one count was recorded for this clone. The CDR3 loop is CASSPIGTGELFF. CDR3 sequence (DNA): TGCGCCAGCAGTCCCATCGGTACCGGGGAGCTGTTTTTT. The chain employs TRBV10-1 and TRBJ2-2, with no clear D. Deletions cut 5 bases from V and 5 bases from J, with 9 bases between. The CDR3 is made up of 13 amino acids. Per germline, CDR1 WNHNN and CDR2 SYGVQD (reference sequence).

As DNA, the CDR3 is TGTGCCAGCAGCCTTACAGGGGATGCTGGAAACACCATATATTTT. This encodes CASSLTGDAGNTIYF. This sequence joins TRBV11-2 and TRBJ1-3, with 7 bases identical to TRBD1. Trimming removed 5 bases from V and 2 bases from J; junction bases left unmatched: 6. Germline CDR1 and CDR2: SGHAT and FQNNGV. The CDR3 is 15 amino acids.

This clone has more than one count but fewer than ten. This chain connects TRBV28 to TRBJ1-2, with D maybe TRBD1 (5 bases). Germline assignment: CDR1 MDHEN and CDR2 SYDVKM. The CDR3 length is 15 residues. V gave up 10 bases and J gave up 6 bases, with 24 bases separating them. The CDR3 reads CAISPPDSLTNGYTF. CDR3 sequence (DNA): TGTGCCATCAGCCCCCCCGACAGCCTAACTAATGGCTACACCTTC.

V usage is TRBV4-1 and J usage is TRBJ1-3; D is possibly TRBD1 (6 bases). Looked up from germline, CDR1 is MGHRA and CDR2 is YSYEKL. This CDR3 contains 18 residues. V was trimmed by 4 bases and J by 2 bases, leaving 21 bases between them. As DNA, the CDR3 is TGCGCCAGCAGCCTCTTATCGGACCAACAGGGCCCTGGAAACACCATATATTTT. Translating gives CASSLLSDQQGPGNTIYF.

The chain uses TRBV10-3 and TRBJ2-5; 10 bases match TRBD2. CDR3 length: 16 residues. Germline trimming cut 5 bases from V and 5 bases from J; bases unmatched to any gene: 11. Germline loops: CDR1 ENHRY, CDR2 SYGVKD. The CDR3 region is CAISSPSGGAEETQYF. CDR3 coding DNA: TGTGCCATCAGTTCCCCCAGCGGGGGGGCCGAGGAGACCCAGTACTTC.

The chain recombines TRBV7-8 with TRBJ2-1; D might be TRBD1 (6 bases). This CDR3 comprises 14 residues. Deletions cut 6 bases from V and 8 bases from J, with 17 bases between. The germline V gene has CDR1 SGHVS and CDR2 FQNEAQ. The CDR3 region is CASSQGLRGDEQFF. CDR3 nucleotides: TGTGCCAGCAGTCAAGGCCTCAGGGGTGATGAGCAGTTCTTC.

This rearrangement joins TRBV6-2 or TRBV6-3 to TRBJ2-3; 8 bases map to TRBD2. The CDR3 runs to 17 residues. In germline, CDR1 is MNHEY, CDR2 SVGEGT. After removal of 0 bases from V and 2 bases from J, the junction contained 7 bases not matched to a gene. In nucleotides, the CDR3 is TGTGCCAGCAGTTACTCTTGGGAGCGGGGGTACACAGATACGCAGTATTTT. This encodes CASSYSWERGYTDTQYF.

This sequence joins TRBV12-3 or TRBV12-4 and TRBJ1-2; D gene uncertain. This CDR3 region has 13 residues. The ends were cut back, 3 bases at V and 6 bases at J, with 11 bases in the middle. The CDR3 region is CASSFRGVNGYTF. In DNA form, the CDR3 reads TGTGCCAGCAGTTTCCGGGGAGTTAATGGCTACACCTTC.

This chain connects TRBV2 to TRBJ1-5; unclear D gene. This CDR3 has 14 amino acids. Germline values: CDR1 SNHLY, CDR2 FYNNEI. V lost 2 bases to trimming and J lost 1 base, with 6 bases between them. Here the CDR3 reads CASSETESNQPQHF. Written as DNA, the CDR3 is TGTGCCAGCAGTGAAACGGAGAGCAATCAGCCCCAGCATTTT.

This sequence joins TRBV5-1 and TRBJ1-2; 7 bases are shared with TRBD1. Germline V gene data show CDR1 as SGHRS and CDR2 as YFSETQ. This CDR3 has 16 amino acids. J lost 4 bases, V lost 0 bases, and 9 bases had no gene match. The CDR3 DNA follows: TGCGCCAGCAGCTTGGACAGGGGTCGGGACTCCTATGGCTACACCTTC. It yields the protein CASSLDRGRDSYGYTF.